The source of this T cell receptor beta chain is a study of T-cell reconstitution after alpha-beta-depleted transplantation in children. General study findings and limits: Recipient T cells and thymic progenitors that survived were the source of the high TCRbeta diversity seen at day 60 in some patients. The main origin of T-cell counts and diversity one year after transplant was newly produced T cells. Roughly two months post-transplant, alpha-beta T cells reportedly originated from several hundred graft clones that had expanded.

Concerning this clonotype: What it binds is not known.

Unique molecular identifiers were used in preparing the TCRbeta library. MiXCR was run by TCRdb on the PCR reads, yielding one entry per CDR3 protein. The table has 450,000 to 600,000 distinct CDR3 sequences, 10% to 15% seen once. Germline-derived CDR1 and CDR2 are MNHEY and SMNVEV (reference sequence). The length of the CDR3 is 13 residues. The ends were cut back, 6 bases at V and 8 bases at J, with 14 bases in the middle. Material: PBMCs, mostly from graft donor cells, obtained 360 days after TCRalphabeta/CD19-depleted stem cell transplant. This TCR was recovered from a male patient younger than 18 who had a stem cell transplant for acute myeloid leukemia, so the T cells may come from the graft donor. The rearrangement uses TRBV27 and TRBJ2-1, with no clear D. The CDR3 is CASRKGPLDEQFF. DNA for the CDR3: TGTGCCAGCAGAAAAGGGCCCCTGGATGAGCAGTTCTTC.